These 20 T cell receptor beta chains originate from one sample sequenced in a study of T-cell memory formation after mild COVID-19 (dated by TCRdb to the early 2020s). Preparation of the library involved 5' RACE. The sequencing machine was an Illumina NovaSeq 6000. TCRdb reprocessed the public reads (quality trimming at Q25 with fastp, clone calling with MiXCR) and kept in-frame beta chains. Rows are combined by CDR3 protein, so each entry shows the most common genes and DNA. In all, the sample holds about 110,000 distinct CDR3 sequences, and 15% to 20% of those were seen once. The biggest ten clones account for over 4.5% of the sample. Sequencing input: PBMCs or a T cell subset sorted from them (not recorded which). These receptors came from a man aged 18 to 35 who had mild COVID-19 (a few samples of this study predate the infection). The sample titles of this study are shuffled in the database, so cell type and time point are left out; the donor was told from shared clones.

J is TRBJ2-5 and V is TRBV20-1; possibly TRBD2 for D (6 bases). V lost 5 bases and J 7 bases, leaving 17 bases between the germline ends. Per the germline V gene, CDR1 is DFQATT and CDR2 is SNEGSKA (reference sequence). The CDR3 is 13 residues long. This CDR3 is CSALPPGLGTQYF. Written as DNA, the CDR3 is TGCAGTGCTCTCCCCCCGGGACTCGGGACCCAGTACTTC.

The chain couples TRBV4-1 to TRBJ1-1; the D gene is possibly TRBD1 (5 bases). The germline V gene encodes CDR1 MGHRA and CDR2 YSYEKL. Trimming took off 6 bases at V and 11 bases at J, with 22 bases between the two ends. The CDR3 spans 14 residues. DNA of the CDR3: TGCGCCAGCAGACAAACGGGAGGGGCCCTGGGCGCTTTCTTT. Residues: CASRQTGGALGAFF.

The chain has TRBV5-6 and TRBJ1-4; 10 nucleotides align to TRBD1. V lost 4 bases and J lost 13; bases outside the gene matches: 10. This CDR3 has 14 residues. In germline, CDR1 is SGHDT, CDR2 YYEEEE. This CDR3 reads CASSPGQGTHGLFF. As DNA, the CDR3 is TGTGCCAGCAGCCCGGGACAGGGGACACACGGACTGTTTTTT.

V usage is TRBV6-5 and J usage is TRBJ1-4; TRBD1 matches 9 bases. Germline CDR1 MNHEY, CDR2 SVGAGI. J was trimmed by 7 bases and V by 6 bases; bases with no gene match: 6. The CDR3 is made up of 14 amino acids. The CDR3 here is CASRETGGTEKLFF. CDR3 coding DNA: TGTGCCAGCAGGGAAACAGGGGGCACTGAAAAACTGTTTTTT.

The rearrangement joins TRBV11-3 to TRBJ2-2, with 8 bases matching TRBD1. V gave up 5 bases and J gave up 8 bases; unmatched junction bases: 4. Germline V CDR1 and CDR2: SGHNT, YENEEA. CDR3 size: 13 residues. DNA for the CDR3: TGTGCCAGCAGCCCGACAGGGGAAGGGGAGCTGTTTTTT. Protein: CASSPTGEGELFF. The whole variable domain, remainder taken from reference TRBV11-3 and TRBJ2-2, is EAGVVQSPRYKIIEKKQPVAFWCNPISGHNTLYWYLQNLGQGPELLIRYENEEAVDDSQLPKDRFSAERLKGVDSTLKIQPAELGDSAVYLCASSPTGEGELFFGEGSRLTVL.

The V call is TRBV6-2 or TRBV6-3, the J call TRBJ1-1, with D perhaps TRBD1 (5 bases). The length of the CDR3 is 12 residues. Germline CDR1 MNHEY, CDR2 SVGEGT. Trimming left V 5 bases short and J 3 bases short, with 7 bases between. The CDR3 region is CASSQGYTEAFF. The CDR3 coding sequence is TGTGCCAGCAGTCAGGGTTACACTGAAGCTTTCTTT.

A few counts support this clonotype. The chain recombines TRBV12-3 or TRBV12-4 with TRBJ2-7; D is unclear. This CDR3 spans 11 amino acids. The germline V and J ends were trimmed by 4 bases and 5 bases, with 6 bases remaining between them. The CDR3 spells CASSSVHEQYF. In nucleotides, the CDR3 is TGTGCCAGCAGTTCAGTACACGAGCAGTACTTC.

This clonotype was recorded a few times. The V call is TRBV5-1, the J call TRBJ2-1; 10 bases align to TRBD2. CDR1 is SGHRS and CDR2 is YFSETQ in the germline V gene. The ends lost 4 bases at V and 4 bases at J; junction bases unmatched: 11. CDR3 length: 17 amino acids. The CDR3 DNA reads TGCGCCAGCAGCGCCGTAACCACTAGCGGGGCTTACAATGAGCAGTTCTTC. Protein product: CASSAVTTSGAYNEQFF.

The chain employs TRBV3-1 and TRBJ1-1; D gene uncertain. Germline-derived CDR1 and CDR2 are LGHDT and YNNKEL (reference sequence). The CDR3 length is 15 residues. Trimming stripped 4 bases from V and 3 bases from J, with 15 bases between. CDR3 nucleotides: TGTGCCAGCAGCCCAAACTCCGCAAGGGACACTGAAGCTTTCTTT. Protein: CASSPNSARDTEAFF.

V and J are TRBV2 and TRBJ2-2; 7 nucleotides align to TRBD1. CDR3 size: 14 residues. Germline CDR1 and CDR2: SNHLY and FYNNEI. Trimming removed 5 bases from V and 6 bases from J; junction bases left unmatched: 6. This CDR3 is CASSPRGGPGELFF. CDR3 coding DNA: TGTGCCAGCAGTCCACGAGGGGGCCCCGGGGAGCTGTTTTTT. Drawing the rest from reference TRBV2 and TRBJ2-2, the complete variable domain is EPEVTQTPSHQVTQMGQEVILRCVPISNHLYFYWYRQILGQKVEFLVSFYNNEISEKSEIFDDQFSVERPDGSNFTLKIRSTKLEDSAMYFCASSPRGGPGELFFGEGSRLTVL.

In its sample, this clonotype was seen a few times. The rearrangement links TRBV5-1 to TRBJ1-5; a weak D match, TRBD1 (6 bases). V lost 0 bases and J 5 bases, leaving 12 bases between the germline ends. This CDR3 has 15 residues. Germline V CDR1 and CDR2: SGHRS, YFSETQ. The CDR3 DNA follows: TGCGCCAGCAGCTTGGAGGCAGGGGCGGATCAGCCCCAGCATTTT. This encodes CASSLEAGADQPQHF.

This chain joins TRBV10-3 and TRBJ1-3; 7 nucleotides match TRBD1. CDR1 and CDR2 (germline): ENHRY, SYGVKD. V shed 0 bases, J shed 0 bases, and the junction held 5 bases outside the gene matches. This CDR3 spans 17 amino acids. Here the CDR3 reads CAISESRQGFSGNTIYF. The DNA of the CDR3 is TGTGCCATCAGTGAGTCAAGACAGGGTTTCTCTGGAAACACCATATATTTT.

There are a few counts of this clonotype. The chain carries TRBV9 and TRBJ1-4, with D unresolved. The CDR3 spans 15 residues. The ends were cut back, 4 bases at V and 0 bases at J, with 10 bases in the middle. CDR1 is SGDLS, CDR2 YYNGEE, per germline. CDR3: CASSPSVATNEKLFF. CDR3 DNA: TGTGCCAGCAGCCCCTCAGTTGCAACTAATGAAAAACTGTTTTTT.

This clonotype has a handful of counts. The genes are TRBV12-3 or TRBV12-4 and TRBJ2-2; 10 nucleotides match TRBD1. There are 15 residues in the CDR3. J was trimmed by 3 bases and V by 3 bases; bases with no gene match: 1. In DNA, the CDR3 is TGTGCCAGCAGTTTGGGACAGGGGTACACCGGGGAGCTGTTTTTT. Amino acids: CASSLGQGYTGELFF.

The chain combines TRBV11-2 with TRBJ2-7, with a weak D call TRBD1 (5 bases). The V gene lost 5 bases and the J gene lost 6 bases, with 14 bases spanning the gap. This CDR3 is built from 13 residues. Germline V gives CDR1 SGHAT, CDR2 FQNNGV. The CDR3 nucleotides are TGTGCCAGCAGCCAGCTAAGGGGTGGCGAGCAGTACGTC. Translation: CASSQLRGGEQYV.

The chain couples TRBV5-5 to TRBJ2-3; 7 bases line up with TRBD2. There are 14 residues in the CDR3. V lost 2 bases, J lost 7 bases, and 7 bases stayed unmatched. Looked up from germline, CDR1 is SGHKS and CDR2 is YYEKEE (reference sequence). The CDR3 DNA reads as TGTGCCAGCAGCTTTGACGGGAGGAGGAATACGCAGTATTTT. Translated: CASSFDGRRNTQYF.

The chain employs TRBV2 and TRBJ2-7; 10 nucleotides match TRBD2. Per the germline V gene, CDR1 is SNHLY and CDR2 is FYNNEI. The V gene end was trimmed by 6 bases and the J gene end by 8 bases; junction bases not matched to a gene: 10. CDR3 size: 14 residues. The CDR3 sequence: CASRTGLATFKQYF. The CDR3 DNA sequence: TGTGCCAGCAGGACGGGACTAGCGACCTTTAAGCAGTACTTC. The full variable domain, completed using reference TRBV2 and TRBJ2-7, is EPEVTQTPSHQVTQMGQEVILRCVPISNHLYFYWYRQILGQKVEFLVSFYNNEISEKSEIFDDQFSVERPDGSNFTLKIRSTKLEDSAMYFCASRTGLATFKQYFGPGTRLTVT.

This clonotype occurred a few times. The V call is TRBV7-3, the J call TRBJ2-3; 8 bases are shared with TRBD2. CDR1 is SGHTA and CDR2 is FQGTGA in the germline V gene. This CDR3 contains 15 residues. V was clipped by 6 bases and J by 6 bases; unmatched bases: 11. CDR3 in amino acids: CASSPAAGGADTQYF. The CDR3 DNA sequence: TGTGCCAGCAGTCCAGCGGCGGGGGGAGCCGATACGCAGTATTTT.

This clonotype was counted between two and nine times. This chain uses TRBV4-1 with TRBJ2-3; TRBD2 is a possible D gene (6 bases). V gave up 4 bases and J gave up 2 bases, with 10 bases separating them. The CDR3 totals 14 residues. Germline V lookup: CDR1 MGHRA, CDR2 YSYEKL. The CDR3 sequence is CASSRLGTTDTQYF. The DNA for the CDR3 is TGCGCCAGCAGCCGACTAGGAACCACAGATACGCAGTATTTT.

Only a few counts were recorded for this clonotype. J is TRBJ2-1 and V is TRBV7-9; the match to TRBD1 covers 10 bases. The CDR3 sequence is 15 residues long. The J segment lost 8 bases and the V segment lost 5 bases, leaving 9 bases of the junction unmatched. The germline gives CDR1 SEHNR, CDR2 FQNEAQ (reference sequence). CDR3 in amino acids: CASSMTGGESYEQFF. CDR3 nucleotide sequence: TGTGCCAGCAGCATGACAGGGGGCGAGTCGTATGAGCAGTTCTTC.